This T cell receptor beta chain appears in the sequencing data of a study of low-dose radiotherapy and immunotherapy resistance in tumors. At the level of the study: The treatment that patients received was intravenous nivolumab 240 mg every two weeks plus ipilimumab 1 mg/kg every six weeks. Aspirin was taken orally at 300 mg daily by patients, and this continued for four cycles from cycle 1 day 1.

The CDR3 contains 14 residues. The ends were cut back, 9 bases at V and 9 bases at J, with 21 bases in the middle. The germline V gene encodes CDR1 MDHEN and CDR2 SYDVKM. First-strand cDNA used TRAV- and TRBV-specific primers, covering alpha and beta chains. Amplification of TCRs used a constant-region primer and V-primer adapter for about 20 PCR cycles. By in vitro transcription, the isolated mRNA was amplified. TCRdb passed the reads through MiXCR, listing each CDR3 protein once. The table includes about 30,000 distinct CDR3 sequences, less than 65% detected once. Noted time point: after trial treatment. The treatment: LDRT plus nivolumab, ipilimumab, low-dose cyclophosphamide and aspirin (RACIN trial). The donors' treatment consisted of nivolumab, ipilimumab, aspirin, low-dose cyclophosphamide and low-dose radiotherapy.

The sample was PBMCs, taken after low-dose radiotherapy plus immunotherapy. The chain recombines TRBV28 with TRBJ1-5; D is ambiguous. This sequence originates from a male donor with gallbladder cancer. Here the CDR3 reads CASTLAGLVSPQHF. The CDR3 DNA reads TGTGCCAGTACCCTGGCGGGTCTTGTATCGCCCCAGCATTTT.